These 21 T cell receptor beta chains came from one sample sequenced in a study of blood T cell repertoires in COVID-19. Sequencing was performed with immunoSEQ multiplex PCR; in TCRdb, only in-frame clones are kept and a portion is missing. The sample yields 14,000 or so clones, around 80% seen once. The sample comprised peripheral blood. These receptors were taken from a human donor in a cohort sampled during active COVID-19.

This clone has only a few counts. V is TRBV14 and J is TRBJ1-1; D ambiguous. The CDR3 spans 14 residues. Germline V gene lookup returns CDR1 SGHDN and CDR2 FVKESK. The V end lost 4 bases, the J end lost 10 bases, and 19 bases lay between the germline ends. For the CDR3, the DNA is TGTGCCAGCAGCCCGGAGCTCGATAGGTTCCGAGCTTTCTTT. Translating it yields CASSPELDRFRAFF.

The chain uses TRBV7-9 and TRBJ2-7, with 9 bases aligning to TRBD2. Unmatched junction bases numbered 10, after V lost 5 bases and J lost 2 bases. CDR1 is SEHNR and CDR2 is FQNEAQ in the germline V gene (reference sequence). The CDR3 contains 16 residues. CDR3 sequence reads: CASSGRTSVTAYEQYF. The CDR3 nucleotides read TGTGCCAGCAGCGGCAGGACTAGCGTCACTGCCTACGAGCAGTACTTC. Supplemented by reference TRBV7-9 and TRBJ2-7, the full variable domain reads DTGVSQNPRHKITKRGQNVTFRCDPISEHNRLYWYRQTLGQGPEFLTYFQNEAQLEKSRLLSDRFSAERPKGSFSTLEIQRTEQGDSAMYLCASSGRTSVTAYEQYFGPGTRLTVT.

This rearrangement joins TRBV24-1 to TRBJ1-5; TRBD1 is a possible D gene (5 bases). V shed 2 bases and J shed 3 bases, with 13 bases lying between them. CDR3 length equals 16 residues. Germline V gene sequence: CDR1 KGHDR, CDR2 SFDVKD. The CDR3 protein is CATSDSAAGYNQPQHF. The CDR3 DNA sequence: TGTGCCACCAGTGATTCGGCGGCAGGGTACAATCAGCCCCAGCATTTT.

The CDR3 sequence is CASSYRSSYEQYF. The CDR3, as DNA: TGTGCCAGCAGTTACCGGAGCTCCTACGAGCAGTACTTC. The rearrangement links TRBV27 to TRBJ2-7; unclear D gene. The length of the CDR3 is 13 residues. The V gene's germline CDR1 is MNHEY and CDR2 SMNVEV (reference sequence). The V gene lost 4 bases and the J gene lost 0 bases, with 7 bases spanning the gap.

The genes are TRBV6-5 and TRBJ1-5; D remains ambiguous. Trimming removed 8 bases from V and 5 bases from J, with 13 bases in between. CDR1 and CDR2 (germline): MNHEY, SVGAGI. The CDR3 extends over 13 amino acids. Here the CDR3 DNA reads TGTGCCAGCGCCAAACAGTTCGATCAGCCCCAGCATTTT. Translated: CASAKQFDQPQHF.

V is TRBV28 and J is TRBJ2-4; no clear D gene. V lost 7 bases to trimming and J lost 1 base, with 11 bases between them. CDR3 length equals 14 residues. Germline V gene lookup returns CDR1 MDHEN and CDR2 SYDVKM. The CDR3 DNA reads TGTGCCAGCACTTCTGCGTGGGCCAAAAACATTCAGTACTTC. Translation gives CASTSAWAKNIQYF.

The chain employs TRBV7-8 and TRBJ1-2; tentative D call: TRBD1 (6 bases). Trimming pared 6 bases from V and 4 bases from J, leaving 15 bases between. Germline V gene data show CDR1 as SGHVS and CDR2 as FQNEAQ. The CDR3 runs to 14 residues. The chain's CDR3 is CASRPSRGSYGYTF. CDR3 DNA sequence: TGTGCCAGCAGACCGTCCAGGGGAAGCTATGGCTACACCTTC. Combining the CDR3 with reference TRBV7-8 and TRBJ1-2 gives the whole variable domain GAGVSQSPRYKVAKRGQDVALRCDPISGHVSLFWYQQALGQGPEFLTYFQNEAQLDKSGLPSDRFFAERPEGSVSTLKIQRTQQEDSAVYLCASRPSRGSYGYTFGSGTRLTVV.

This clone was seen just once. The CDR3 sequence: CASSLEGQLYGYTF. The CDR3 coding sequence is TGCGCCAGCAGCCTGGAGGGACAGCTCTATGGCTACACCTTC. The rearrangement uses TRBV5-1 and TRBJ1-2, with 7 bases aligning to TRBD1. Germline V gene sequence: CDR1 SGHRS, CDR2 YFSETQ. The J segment lost 4 bases and the V segment lost 4 bases, leaving 7 bases of the junction unmatched. The CDR3 is 14 amino acids.

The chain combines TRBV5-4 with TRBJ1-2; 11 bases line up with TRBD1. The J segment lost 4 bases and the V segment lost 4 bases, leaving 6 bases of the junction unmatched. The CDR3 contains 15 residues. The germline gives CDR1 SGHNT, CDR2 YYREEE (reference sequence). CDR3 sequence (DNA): TGTGCCAGCAGCGACGGGGACAGGGGGTTCTATGGCTACACCTTC. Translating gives CASSDGDRGFYGYTF. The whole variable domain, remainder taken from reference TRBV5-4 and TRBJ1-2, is ETGVTQSPTHLIKTRGQQVTLRCSSQSGHNTVSWYQQALGQGPQFIFQYYREEENGRGNFPPRFSGLQFPNYSSELNVNALELDDSALYLCASSDGDRGFYGYTFGSGTRLTVV.

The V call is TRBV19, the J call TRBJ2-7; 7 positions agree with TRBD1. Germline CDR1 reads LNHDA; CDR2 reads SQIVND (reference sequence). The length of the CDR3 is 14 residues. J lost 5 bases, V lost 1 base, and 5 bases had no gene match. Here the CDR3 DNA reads TGTGCCAGTAGTATAGCGACAGGGTCCCACGAGCAGTACTTC. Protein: CASSIATGSHEQYF.

CDR3 DNA: TGTGCCATCAGGAGGGGGACAGAATACAATGAGCAGTTCTTC. Residues: CAIRRGTEYNEQFF. The rearrangement links TRBV10-3 to TRBJ2-1; 7 nucleotides match TRBD1. V was pared by 6 bases and J by 4 bases, with 6 bases of the junction left unmatched. The CDR3 has 14 amino acids. Germline V CDR1 and CDR2: ENHRY, SYGVKD.

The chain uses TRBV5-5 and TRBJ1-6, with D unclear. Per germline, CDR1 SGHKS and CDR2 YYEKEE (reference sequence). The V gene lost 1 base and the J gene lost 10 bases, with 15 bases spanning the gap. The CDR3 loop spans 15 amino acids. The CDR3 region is CASSLRVSDGSPLHF. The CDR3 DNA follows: TGTGCCAGCAGCTTGAGAGTATCAGACGGGTCACCCCTCCACTTT. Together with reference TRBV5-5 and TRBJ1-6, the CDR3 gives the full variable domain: DAGVTQSPTHLIKTRGQQVTLRCSPISGHKSVSWYQQVLGQGPQFIFQYYEKEERGRGNFPDRFSARQFPNYSSELNVNALLLGDSALYLCASSLRVSDGSPLHFGNGTRLTVT.

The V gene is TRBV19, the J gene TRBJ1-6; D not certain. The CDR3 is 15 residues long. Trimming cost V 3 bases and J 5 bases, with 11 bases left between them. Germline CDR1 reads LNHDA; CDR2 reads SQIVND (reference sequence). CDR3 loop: CASSIETANNSPLHF. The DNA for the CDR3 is TGTGCCAGTAGTATTGAAACAGCAAATAATTCACCCCTCCACTTT.

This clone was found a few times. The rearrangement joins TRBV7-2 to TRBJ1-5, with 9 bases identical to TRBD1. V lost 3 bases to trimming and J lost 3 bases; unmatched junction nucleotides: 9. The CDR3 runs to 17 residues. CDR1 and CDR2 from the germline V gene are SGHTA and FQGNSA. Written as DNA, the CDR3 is TGTGCCAGCAGCTTTCGATCCGGGACAGGGTCCAATCAGCCCCAGCATTTT. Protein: CASSFRSGTGSNQPQHF.

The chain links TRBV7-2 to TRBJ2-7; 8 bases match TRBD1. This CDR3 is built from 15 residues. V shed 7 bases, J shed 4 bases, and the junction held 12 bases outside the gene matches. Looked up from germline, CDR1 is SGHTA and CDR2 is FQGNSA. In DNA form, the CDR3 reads TGTGCCAGCACCCCGGAGACAGGGGCACGGTACGAGCAGTACTTC. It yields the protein CASTPETGARYEQYF.

CDR3 sequence (DNA): TGTGCCAGCAGTACGGACAGGTTTGGCTACACCTTC. This sequence encodes CASSTDRFGYTF. The V call is TRBV2, the J call TRBJ1-2; 7 bases are shared with TRBD1. The CDR3 sequence is 12 residues long. The germline CDR1 and CDR2 sequences are SNHLY and FYNNEI. The J segment lost 7 bases and the V segment lost 5 bases, leaving 4 bases of the junction unmatched.

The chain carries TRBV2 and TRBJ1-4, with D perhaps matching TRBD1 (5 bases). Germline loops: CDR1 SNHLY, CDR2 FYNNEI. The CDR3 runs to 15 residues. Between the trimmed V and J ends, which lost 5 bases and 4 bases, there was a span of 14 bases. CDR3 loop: CASSREQAYNEKLFF. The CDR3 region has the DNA TGTGCCAGCAGTAGAGAACAGGCCTATAATGAAAAACTGTTTTTT.

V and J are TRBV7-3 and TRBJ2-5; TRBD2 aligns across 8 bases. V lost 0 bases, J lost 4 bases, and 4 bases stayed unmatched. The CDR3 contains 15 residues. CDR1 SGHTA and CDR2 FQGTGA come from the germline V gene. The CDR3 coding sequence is TGTGCCAGCAGCTTAACAAACGGGAGGGGAGAGACCCAGTACTTC. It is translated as CASSLTNGRGETQYF.

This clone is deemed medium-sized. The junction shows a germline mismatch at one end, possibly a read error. In nucleotides, the CDR3 is TGTGCCAGTAGTATCTCCGACAATGAGCAGTTCTTC. It yields the protein CASSISDNEQFF. This rearrangement joins TRBV19 to TRBJ2-1, with D uncertain. The CDR3 is 12 residues long. Germline CDR1 reads LNHDA; CDR2 reads SQIVND (reference sequence).

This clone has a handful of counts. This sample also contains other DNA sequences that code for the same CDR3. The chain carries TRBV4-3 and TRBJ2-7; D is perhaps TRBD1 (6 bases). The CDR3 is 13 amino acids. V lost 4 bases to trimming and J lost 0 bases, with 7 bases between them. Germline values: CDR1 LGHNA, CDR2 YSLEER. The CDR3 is CASSLQGSYEQYF. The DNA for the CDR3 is TGCGCCAGCAGCCTACAGGGCTCCTACGAGCAGTACTTC.

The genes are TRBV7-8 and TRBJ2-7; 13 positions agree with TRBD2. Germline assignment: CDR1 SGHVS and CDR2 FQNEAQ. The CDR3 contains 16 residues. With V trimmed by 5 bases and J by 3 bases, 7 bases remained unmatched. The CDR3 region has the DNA TGTGCCAGCAGCGCGAAAGGGACTAGCGGGAACTACGAGCAGTACTTC. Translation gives CASSAKGTSGNYEQYF.